This TCR beta chain was documented in a study of blood T cell repertoires in COVID-19 (TCRdb year 2020). Regarding the research as a whole: Samples from collaborators originated in the United States, Italy and Spain and spanned both the acute and convalescent phases of COVID-19. The sample metadata nearly always contained a de-identified subject ID, COVID-19 status, age in years and sex. HLA class I and class II types, where available, came from metadata supplied by the sample provider rather than from assay-based typing. Samples came from the ongoing ImmuneRACE study (first 160 participants) plus 1,254 subjects from 6 global collaborators. The repertoires were made available in a free public database intended to serve as a resource for research on the immune response to SARS-CoV-2. The prospective study material was composed of cDNA or gDNA derived from T cells, B-cell-depleted T cells, or PBMCs. Deeply sampled blood TCRbeta repertoires from subjects exposed to, actively infected with, or recovered from COVID-19 were included in the dataset. Findings and caveats that apply to the study as a whole: The quantity of clinical and demographic metadata differed by source and by participant and was supplied without curation.

This clone was detected only once. Its antigen is unknown. No base-level quality is on record; no much larger clone is a single base apart. TCRbeta CDR3 regions were amplified from genomic DNA by means of the immunoSEQ Assay, a bias-controlled multiplex PCR. On the authors' methods: The number of nucleated cells in each sample was estimated by amplification of reference gene primers within the assay. Sequence reads were collapsed and filtered to measure the absolute abundance of every unique TCRbeta CDR3 rearrangement. For each sample, productive Simpson clonality was calculated by taking the square root of Simpson's diversity index across productive rearrangements. The clones in this table, taken by TCRdb from immuneACCESS, are in-frame only. Not every clone is retained; where verified, under half of the shortfall comes from an unresolved V gene, and the cause of the rest is unknown. The V and J calls and clone size are taken from that table; D and trimming were inferred from the DNA. The sample has 60,000 to 75,000 clones on record, 79% of them singletons. Roughly a tenth of the sample rests with the top ten.

The CDR3 covers 12 residues, taking in both the cysteine and the phenylalanine. Just CDR3 DNA is preserved here, 36 bases in frame from base 1. The germline V gene gives CDR1 as SGHRS and CDR2 as YFSETQ. The junction shows trimming of 3 bases on V and 3 bases on J, plus 6 bases between the germline ends. The collaborating institutions used their own protocols to collect whole blood in K2EDTA tubes. Collaborator samples were shipped for TCRbeta analysis as frozen whole blood, isolated PBMCs, or DNA extracted from either sample type. The sequence derives from a woman between 50 and 59 years old with acute or convalescent COVID-19. The chain employs TRBV5-1 and TRBJ1-2; the best D guess is TRBD1, with 5 bases matching. The specimen was peripheral blood. Read as DNA, the sequence is TGCGCCAGCAGCTGGGGGGACTATGGCTACACCTTC. Its protein reads: CASSWGDYGYTF. The reference TRBV5-1 and TRBJ1-2 proteins fill in what lies around the CDR3, so the full variable domain reads KAGVTQTPRYLIKTRGQQVTLSCSPISGHRSVSWYQQTPGQGLQFLFEYFSETQRNKGNFPGRFSGRQFSNSRSEMNVSTLELGDSALYLCASSWGDYGYTFGSGTRLTVV.